A selection of T cell receptor beta chains follows, all from one sample in a study of response to subunit inactivated influenza vaccine. TCRdb re-called the RT-PCR reads through MiXCR, storing one row per CDR3 protein. The sample has 200,000 to 300,000 distinct CDR3 sequences; over 9% are singletons. Sequenced here: non-naive T cells sorted from PBMCs, sampled 14 to 15 days before vaccination. The origin of the receptors is a man aged 50 to 59 who received an inactivated influenza vaccine. CDR3s include the opening cysteine and the closing phenylalanine or tryptophan. Fields, in order: V gene, J gene, D gene, clone size, CDR3 DNA, CDR3 protein. The D gene is left open where the match is weak. The listing skips clone size in some rows; elsewhere it reads once, few, many or a size class.

V gene: TRBV4-2
J gene: TRBJ2-3
D gene: TRBD2
clone size: many
CDR3 DNA: TGTGCCAGCAGCCAAGTCGTAGCGGGAGCTTTCGCAGATACGCAGTATTTT
CDR3 protein: CASSQVVAGAFADTQYF

V gene: TRBV24-1
J gene: TRBJ2-2
D gene: -
clone size: -
CDR3 DNA: TGTGCCACCAGTGCTTCGGGGGATAACGGGGAGCTGTTTTTT
CDR3 protein: CATSASGDNGELFF

V gene: TRBV3-1
J gene: TRBJ1-6
D gene: TRBD1
clone size: -
CDR3 DNA: TGTGCCAGCCGTCGGGCAGGACAGGGGCCTCATTCACCCCTCCACTTT
CDR3 protein: CASRRAGQGPHSPLHF

V gene: TRBV20-1
J gene: TRBJ2-3
D gene: -
clone size: -
CDR3 DNA: TGCAGTGCTAGAGATGGGGGGATCACAGATACGCAGTATTTT
CDR3 protein: CSARDGGITDTQYF

V gene: TRBV25-1
J gene: TRBJ2-2
D gene: -
clone size: -
CDR3 DNA: TGTGCCAGCAGTGAATATGATCAATCCGGGGAGCTGTTTTTT
CDR3 protein: CASSEYDQSGELFF

V gene: TRBV7-9
J gene: TRBJ2-5
D gene: TRBD1
clone size: many
CDR3 DNA: TGTGCCAGCAGCCGGGGGACAGGAAGAGAGACCCAGTACTTC
CDR3 protein: CASSRGTGRETQYF

V gene: TRBV4-2
J gene: TRBJ2-5
D gene: -
clone size: many
CDR3 DNA: TGTGCCAGCAGCCAAGGCCCGGCCCCAGGGTCGACCCAGTACTTC
CDR3 protein: CASSQGPAPGSTQYF

V gene: TRBV19
J gene: TRBJ1-4
D gene: TRBD1
clone size: few
CDR3 DNA: TGTGCCAGTAGTATGGGCAGCCGGACAGGGACTGAAAAACTGTTTTTT
CDR3 protein: CASSMGSRTGTEKLFF

V gene: TRBV4-3
J gene: TRBJ2-3
D gene: TRBD2
clone size: many
CDR3 DNA: TGCGCCAGCAGCCAAGATTTGGCGGGGGGGCCTGGTGATACGCAGTATTTT
CDR3 protein: CASSQDLAGGPGDTQYF

V gene: TRBV7-9
J gene: TRBJ2-1
D gene: TRBD2
clone size: many
CDR3 DNA: TGTGCCAGCAGCTTTCCGGGGGGCAATGAGCAGTTCTTC
CDR3 protein: CASSFPGGNEQFF

V gene: TRBV9
J gene: TRBJ2-7
D gene: -
clone size: many
CDR3 DNA: TGTGCCAGCAGCGTAACCGACAGCTACGAGCAGTACTTC
CDR3 protein: CASSVTDSYEQYF

V gene: TRBV28
J gene: TRBJ2-5
D gene: TRBD2
clone size: few
CDR3 DNA: TGTGCCAGCAGTGTGTGGGAGGGCGGCCAAGAGACCCAGTACTTC
CDR3 protein: CASSVWEGGQETQYF

V gene: TRBV30
J gene: TRBJ1-2
D gene: -
clone size: many
CDR3 DNA: TGTGCCTGGAGCGAAGACTTTGACTCGCAAGGCTACACCTTC
CDR3 protein: CAWSEDFDSQGYTF

V gene: TRBV15
J gene: TRBJ2-3
D gene: TRBD1
clone size: many
CDR3 DNA: TGTGCCACCAGCAGAGATATGGGGACCGGGACAGGAGACACAGATACGCAGTATTTT
CDR3 protein: CATSRDMGTGTGDTDTQYF

V gene: TRBV20-1
J gene: TRBJ2-7
D gene: TRBD2
clone size: -
CDR3 DNA: TGCAGTGCTAGAGAACATCTAGCGGGAGCAGGCGAGCAGTACTTC
CDR3 protein: CSAREHLAGAGEQYF

V gene: TRBV4-2
J gene: TRBJ2-1
D gene: TRBD2
clone size: few
CDR3 DNA: TGTGCCAGCAGCCAAGTTTCTAGCGGGGGCTACAATGAGCAGTTCTTC
CDR3 protein: CASSQVSSGGYNEQFF

V gene: TRBV19
J gene: TRBJ1-1
D gene: -
clone size: -
CDR3 DNA: TGTGCCAGTAGTCGGCGGGGGGCTATGAACACTGAAGCTTTCTTT
CDR3 protein: CASSRRGAMNTEAFF

V gene: TRBV27
J gene: TRBJ1-4
D gene: -
clone size: few
CDR3 DNA: TGTGCCAGCAGCCTCCGGGGCCGAGGGGAAAAACTGTTTTTT
CDR3 protein: CASSLRGRGEKLFF

V gene: TRBV20-1
J gene: TRBJ2-7
D gene: TRBD1
clone size: many
CDR3 DNA: TGCAGTGCTAGACCCCTCCGGGACAGTCCCTACGAGCAGTACTTC
CDR3 protein: CSARPLRDSPYEQYF

V gene: TRBV6-1
J gene: TRBJ2-5
D gene: -
clone size: few
CDR3 DNA: TGTGCCAGCAGTGAAGCAAGGGGTTTCGGGTCGGGGCTATACTTC
CDR3 protein: CASSEARGFGSGLYF

V gene: TRBV27
J gene: TRBJ2-5
D gene: TRBD2
clone size: many
CDR3 DNA: TGTGCCAGCAGTTTTCTCCCTAATAGCGGGTCCGGGGAGACCCAGTACTTC
CDR3 protein: CASSFLPNSGSGETQYF

V gene: TRBV12-3/TRBV12-4
J gene: TRBJ2-1
D gene: -
clone size: few
CDR3 DNA: TGTGCCAGCAGTTTGTTTACTAACAATGAGCAGTTCTTC
CDR3 protein: CASSLFTNNEQFF

V gene: TRBV20-1
J gene: TRBJ1-2
D gene: -
clone size: -
CDR3 DNA: TGCAGTGCAACACTACAGGGTTTGGGGGGCTACACCTTC
CDR3 protein: CSATLQGLGGYTF

V gene: TRBV28
J gene: TRBJ1-1
D gene: TRBD1
clone size: many
CDR3 DNA: TGTGCCAGCAGTGACGGACAGGGGGCGGAAGCTTTCTTT
CDR3 protein: CASSDGQGAEAFF

V gene: TRBV12-3/TRBV12-4
J gene: TRBJ2-1
D gene: -
clone size: few
CDR3 DNA: TGTGCCAGCAGTTTGGGTGGGCCGCAGTTCTTC
CDR3 protein: CASSLGGPQFF

V gene: TRBV5-1
J gene: TRBJ2-3
D gene: TRBD2
clone size: -
CDR3 DNA: TGCGCCAGCAGCCCGTTAGCGGGAGGGGTGGCAGATACGCAGTATTTT
CDR3 protein: CASSPLAGGVADTQYF

V gene: TRBV7-7
J gene: TRBJ2-5
D gene: TRBD2
clone size: -
CDR3 DNA: TGTGCTAGCAGCGGGGTTGGGGCACCTCCAAACTTC
CDR3 protein: CASSGVGAPPNF

V gene: TRBV11-3
J gene: TRBJ2-2
D gene: -
clone size: -
CDR3 DNA: TGTGCCAGCCCTCCAGAACCCTTTAGCGGGGAGCTGTTTTTT
CDR3 protein: CASPPEPFSGELFF

V gene: TRBV29-1
J gene: TRBJ1-2
D gene: -
clone size: many
CDR3 DNA: TGCAGCGTTGGAGGTGGGGGCGCCGACTATGGCTACACCTTC
CDR3 protein: CSVGGGGADYGYTF

V gene: TRBV6-6
J gene: TRBJ2-5
D gene: TRBD2
clone size: few
CDR3 DNA: TGTGCCAGCAACCTAGCGGGGAGGGAGACCCAGTACTTC
CDR3 protein: CASNLAGRETQYF

V gene: TRBV20-1
J gene: TRBJ1-1
D gene: -
clone size: -
CDR3 DNA: TGCAGTGCTAGAGAAGGGGGGCCGGGCACTGAAGCTTTCTTT
CDR3 protein: CSAREGGPGTEAFF

V gene: TRBV4-1
J gene: TRBJ2-5
D gene: -
clone size: many
CDR3 DNA: TGCGCCAGCAGCCGCCTAGCGTCCCAAGAGACCCAGTACTTC
CDR3 protein: CASSRLASQETQYF

V gene: TRBV5-2
J gene: TRBJ2-2
D gene: -
clone size: -
CDR3 DNA: TGTGCCATGGGCTTCGGGCTCCTCTGCTGTAGGACCGGGGAGCTGTTTTTT
CDR3 protein: CAMGFGLLCCRTGELFF

V gene: TRBV19
J gene: TRBJ2-5
D gene: TRBD2
clone size: few
CDR3 DNA: TGTGCCAGTAGTATGGGGCTAGCGGGAGCCTCAGAGACCCAGTACTTC
CDR3 protein: CASSMGLAGASETQYF

V gene: TRBV5-1
J gene: TRBJ2-2
D gene: TRBD2
clone size: few
CDR3 DNA: TGCGCCAGCAGACGAGGACTAGCGGACACCGGGGAGCTGTTTTTT
CDR3 protein: CASRRGLADTGELFF

V gene: TRBV28
J gene: TRBJ2-7
D gene: TRBD1
clone size: many
CDR3 DNA: TGTGCCAGCAGTTTATACGGGACAGCCGACGAGCAGTACTTC
CDR3 protein: CASSLYGTADEQYF

V gene: TRBV12-3/TRBV12-4
J gene: TRBJ2-2
D gene: -
clone size: many
CDR3 DNA: TGTGCCAGCAGATACCGAGGGTTGGGCGACACCGGGGAGCTGTTTTTT
CDR3 protein: CASRYRGLGDTGELFF

V gene: TRBV20-1
J gene: TRBJ2-3
D gene: TRBD2
clone size: -
CDR3 DNA: TGCAGTGCTAGACGGGGGGGGACAGATACGCAGTATTTT
CDR3 protein: CSARRGGTDTQYF

V gene: TRBV14
J gene: TRBJ2-1
D gene: -
clone size: -
CDR3 DNA: TGTGCCAGCAGCCATAGTACGGGACTCCGCTCCTACAATGAGCAGTTCTTC
CDR3 protein: CASSHSTGLRSYNEQFF

V gene: TRBV20-1
J gene: TRBJ2-5
D gene: TRBD2
clone size: few
CDR3 DNA: TGCAGTGCACCCCGGGGGGGCCGATGGACCCAGTACTTC
CDR3 protein: CSAPRGGRWTQYF

V gene: TRBV10-2
J gene: TRBJ2-2
D gene: TRBD2
clone size: few
CDR3 DNA: TGCGCCAGCAGGCTAGCGGGGGGGGAGCTGTTTTTT
CDR3 protein: CASRLAGGELFF

V gene: TRBV4-2
J gene: TRBJ2-5
D gene: TRBD1
clone size: many
CDR3 DNA: TGTGCCAGCAGCCAAGATAGAGCGACAGGGAGAACGACCCAGTACTTC
CDR3 protein: CASSQDRATGRTTQYF

V gene: TRBV29-1
J gene: TRBJ2-5
D gene: TRBD2
clone size: many
CDR3 DNA: TGCAGCGTTGGGATAGCGGGGGGGTCCCAGTACTTC
CDR3 protein: CSVGIAGGSQYF

V gene: TRBV7-2
J gene: TRBJ2-7
D gene: TRBD2
clone size: few
CDR3 DNA: TGTGCCAGCAGCTTAGCCCATAGCGGGGGAACCTACGAGCAGTACTTC
CDR3 protein: CASSLAHSGGTYEQYF

V gene: TRBV20-1
J gene: TRBJ2-1
D gene: TRBD1
clone size: many
CDR3 DNA: TGCAGTGCTCGATCAGCCGGGACAGGGCACAATGAGCAGTTCTTC
CDR3 protein: CSARSAGTGHNEQFF

V gene: TRBV7-2
J gene: TRBJ1-1
D gene: -
clone size: many
CDR3 DNA: TGTGCCAGCAGCTTTCGGGCAGGGGCGAACACTGAAGCTTTCTTT
CDR3 protein: CASSFRAGANTEAFF

V gene: TRBV20-1
J gene: TRBJ1-1
D gene: TRBD1
clone size: -
CDR3 DNA: TGCAGTGCTAGCGACAGGGCAGTCGCTGAAGCTTTCTTT
CDR3 protein: CSASDRAVAEAFF

V gene: TRBV14
J gene: TRBJ2-3
D gene: -
clone size: few
CDR3 DNA: TGTGCCAGCAGCCCACCCTTGAGTCGCACAGATACGCAGTATTTT
CDR3 protein: CASSPPLSRTDTQYF

V gene: TRBV20-1
J gene: TRBJ2-5
D gene: TRBD2
clone size: many
CDR3 DNA: TGCAGTGGGATTGAGGCGGGGGGGGAGACCCAGTACTTC
CDR3 protein: CSGIEAGGETQYF

V gene: TRBV29-1
J gene: TRBJ1-5
D gene: -
clone size: many
CDR3 DNA: TGCAGCGCTGCGACGGAATTCAATCAGCCCCAGCATTTT
CDR3 protein: CSAATEFNQPQHF